Shown below are 22 T cell receptor beta chains from a single sample sequenced in a study of pediatric ulcerative colitis. The repertoire was sequenced with immunoSEQ multiplex PCR; TCRdb's copy has only in-frame clones and lacks some. The sample has about 15,000 clones; around 90% are singletons. The material sequenced was blood. Source of these receptors: a boy younger than 18 with moderate ulcerative colitis.

This clone was found a few times. This rearrangement joins TRBV12-5 to TRBJ2-7, with unresolved D. Trimming removed 8 bases at V and 2 bases at J, with 16 bases between. Germline V gene lookup returns CDR1 LGHNT and CDR2 FRNRAP. The CDR3 is made up of 14 amino acids. The CDR3 coding sequence is TGTGCTAGTTCTCCCGCCAACGGACCCTACGAGCAGTACTTC. Its translation: CASSPANGPYEQYF.

The V call is TRBV6-1, the J call TRBJ2-1, with D unclear. Germline V gives CDR1 MNHNS, CDR2 SASEGT. The CDR3 extends over 20 amino acids. Trimming left V 1 base short and J 7 bases short, with 29 bases between. In DNA form, the CDR3 reads TGTGCCAGCAGTGAAGGGCAGCTGCCTATCCGAATCCCAATGTGGAATGAGCAGTTCTTC. Translation gives CASSEGQLPIRIPMWNEQFF.

Note on this clone: The junction departs from germline at one end; a sequencing error may be responsible. This chain connects TRBV7-7 to TRBJ2-5; the D gene is possibly TRBD1 (5 bases). There are 15 residues in the CDR3. CDR1 is SSHAT, CDR2 FNYEAQ, per germline (reference sequence). CDR3 in amino acids: CASSLGSGNQETQYF. DNA of the CDR3: TGTGCTAGCAGCTTAGGGTCAGGGAACCAAGAGACCCAGTACTTC. The full variable domain, completed using reference TRBV7-7 and TRBJ2-5, is GAGVSQSPRYKVTKRGQDVTLRCDPISSHATLYWYQQALGQGPEFLTYFNYEAQPDKSGLPSDRFSAERPEGSISTLTIQRTEQRDSAMYRCASSLGSGNQETQYFGPGTRLLVL.

The V call is TRBV7-9, the J call TRBJ1-3, with a weak D call TRBD1 (5 bases). The CDR3 runs 13 residues. V was trimmed by 3 bases and J by 4 bases, leaving 7 bases between them. The germline gives CDR1 SEHNR, CDR2 FQNEAQ (reference sequence). CDR3 region: CASSFAGGNTIYF. CDR3 nucleotide sequence: TGTGCCAGCAGCTTTGCAGGGGGAAACACCATATATTTT.

This clone has only one observation. The V gene is TRBV27, the J gene TRBJ1-1; D ambiguous. CDR1 MNHEY and CDR2 SMNVEV come from the germline V gene (reference sequence). V was clipped by 0 bases and J by 2 bases, with 13 bases between them. CDR3 length equals 16 residues. The CDR3 DNA is TGTGCCAGCAGTTTATCTCCTGGTAGCTCTAACACTGAAGCTTTCTTT. The encoded protein is CASSLSPGSSNTEAFF.

This clone has just one count. The chain joins TRBV19 to TRBJ1-4; D perhaps matches TRBD1 (6 bases). Germline CDR1 and CDR2: LNHDA and SQIVND (reference sequence). CDR3 size: 15 residues. Trimming took off 1 base at V and 3 bases at J, with 9 bases between the two ends. This CDR3 reads CASSIGGGPNEKLFF. DNA of the CDR3: TGTGCCAGTAGTATAGGGGGGGGCCCTAATGAAAAACTGTTTTTT.

The chain joins TRBV29-1 to TRBJ1-3; D call uncertain. Germline V gene sequence: CDR1 SQVTM, CDR2 ANQGSEA. The CDR3 covers 13 residues. V lost 5 bases to trimming and J lost 1 base, with 9 bases between them. The CDR3 sequence is CSVSGASGNTIYF. CDR3 sequence (DNA): TGCAGCGTTTCGGGAGCTTCTGGAAACACCATATATTTT.

The J gene is TRBJ1-1, the V gene TRBV6-5; D is possibly TRBD1 (6 bases). The CDR3 totals 13 residues. Germline V gene lookup returns CDR1 MNHEY and CDR2 SVGAGI. V lost 4 bases and J 4 bases, leaving 10 bases between the germline ends. In DNA, the CDR3 is TGTGCCAGCAGTTTTCAGGGGACCACTGAAGCTTTCTTT. Protein product: CASSFQGTTEAFF.

V and J are TRBV4-1 and TRBJ1-6; 9 bases match TRBD1. The CDR3 is made up of 16 amino acids. From germline, CDR1 is MGHRA and CDR2 YSYEKL. V lost 1 base, J lost 5 bases, and 3 bases stayed unmatched. The CDR3 sequence: CASSQAGTGNNSPLHF. CDR3 sequence (DNA): TGCGCCAGCAGCCAAGCCGGGACAGGGAATAATTCACCCCTCCACTTT.

This clone has more than one count but fewer than ten. The J gene is TRBJ1-1, the V gene TRBV18; D unclear. Germline lookup yields CDR1 KGHSH and CDR2 LQKENI. V lost 2 bases and J 2 bases, leaving 9 bases between the germline ends. The CDR3 is made up of 14 amino acids. The CDR3, as DNA: TGTGCCAGCTCACCAGGAGCAGGAAACACTGAAGCTTTCTTT. Residues: CASSPGAGNTEAFF. The full variable domain, rest sourced from reference TRBV18 and TRBJ1-1, is NAGVMQNPRHLVRRRGQEARLRCSPMKGHSHVYWYRQLPEEGLKFMVYLQKENIIDESGMPKERFSAEFPKEGPSILRIQQVVRGDSAAYFCASSPGAGNTEAFFGQGTRLTVV.

The table lists this clone with a count of one. This chain uses TRBV5-1 with TRBJ2-7; 8 nucleotides agree with TRBD1. This CDR3 is built from 17 residues. V was pared by 1 base and J by 5 bases, with 14 bases of the junction left unmatched. Germline CDR1 is SGHRS and CDR2 is YFSETQ. In DNA, the CDR3 is TGCGCCAGCAGCTTGATTCCGACAGGGGAGGTGAAGAACGAGCAGTACTTC. This encodes CASSLIPTGEVKNEQYF.

This chain connects TRBV2 to TRBJ2-7, with 10 bases aligning to TRBD1. This CDR3 is 14 amino acids long. Germline-derived CDR1 and CDR2 are SNHLY and FYNNEI. Losses at the gene ends were 3 bases for V and 3 bases for J; bases not matched to a gene: 2. CDR3 residues: CASSEDRGDYEQYF. The CDR3 DNA reads TGTGCCAGCAGTGAGGACAGGGGGGACTACGAGCAGTACTTC.

The rearrangement uses TRBV14 and TRBJ2-7; the D is unclear. Looked up from germline, CDR1 is SGHDN and CDR2 is FVKESK. The length of the CDR3 is 9 residues. Trimming removed 9 bases at V and 3 bases at J, with 3 bases between. The CDR3 DNA reads TGTGCCAGTATCTACGAGCAGTACTTC. Translation: CASIYEQYF.

CDR3 region: CASSEWVESYEQYF. Written as DNA, the CDR3 is TGTGCCAGCAGTGAATGGGTAGAGTCCTACGAGCAGTACTTC. The chain recombines TRBV6-1 with TRBJ2-7; D remains ambiguous. Trimming removed 2 bases from V and 1 base from J, with 9 bases in between. The CDR3 consists of 14 residues. The germline V gene encodes CDR1 MNHNS and CDR2 SASEGT.

This clone was recorded a few times. This chain joins TRBV27 and TRBJ1-5, with TRBD1 as a possible D gene (5 bases). V lost 5 bases, J lost 0 bases, and 8 bases lay in between. Germline loops: CDR1 MNHEY, CDR2 SMNVEV (reference sequence). This CDR3 has 14 amino acids. The CDR3, as DNA: TGTGCCAGCAGTCTGGGACCTAGCAATCAGCCCCAGCATTTT. Encoded protein: CASSLGPSNQPQHF.

This clone has just a few counts. The J gene is TRBJ1-6, the V gene TRBV4-2; D gene ambiguous. The germline V and J ends were trimmed by 0 bases and 8 bases, with 11 bases remaining between them. The germline V gene encodes CDR1 LGHNA and CDR2 YNFKEQ. CDR3 length: 15 residues. The CDR3 loop reads CASSQEGLIDSPLHF. The CDR3 DNA reads TGTGCCAGCAGCCAAGAAGGGCTCATCGATTCACCCCTCCACTTT.

The genes are TRBV19 and TRBJ2-1; maybe TRBD1 (7 bases). CDR3 length equals 14 residues. In germline, CDR1 is LNHDA, CDR2 SQIVND (reference sequence). V lost 5 bases and J 3 bases, leaving 11 bases between the germline ends. In DNA form, the CDR3 reads TGTGCCAGTAGTCCGCGGGACAGCTACAATGAGCAGTTCTTC. The encoded protein is CASSPRDSYNEQFF. The whole variable domain, filled in from reference TRBV19 and TRBJ2-1, reads DGGITQSPKYLFRKEGQNVTLSCEQNLNHDAMYWYRQDPGQGLRLIYYSQIVNDFQKGDIAEGYSVSREKKESFPLTVTSAQKNPTAFYLCASSPRDSYNEQFFGPGTRLTVL.

The V and J genes are TRBV6-1 and TRBJ1-5; no definite D call. Trimming stripped 4 bases from V and 5 bases from J, with 9 bases between. The CDR3 extends over 13 amino acids. The germline V gene encodes CDR1 MNHNS and CDR2 SASEGT. CDR3 in DNA: TGTGCCAGCAGTGTAGGCCTAGATCAGCCCCAGCATTTT. Translating it yields CASSVGLDQPQHF.

The chain has TRBV19 and TRBJ2-3, with 8 nucleotides matching TRBD1. J gave up 2 bases and V 3 bases, and 10 bases lay outside the gene matches. CDR1 is LNHDA, CDR2 SQIVND, per germline (reference sequence). CDR3 length: 17 amino acids. The CDR3 DNA reads TGTGCCAGTAGTATTGGTACCGGGACAGGATCCACAGATACGCAGTATTTT. Translated: CASSIGTGTGSTDTQYF.

A single count supports this clone. This chain uses TRBV2 with TRBJ2-3; TRBD1 might be the D (6 bases). Germline lookup yields CDR1 SNHLY and CDR2 FYNNEI. This CDR3 has 13 amino acids. Trimming pared 3 bases from V and 5 bases from J, leaving 9 bases between. The CDR3 sequence is CASSDQGQDTQYF. DNA for the CDR3: TGTGCCAGCAGTGACCAGGGACAAGATACGCAGTATTTT.

The chain recombines TRBV27 with TRBJ2-3; D is perhaps TRBD2 (5 bases). The CDR3 extends over 13 amino acids. CDR1 is MNHEY and CDR2 is SMNVEV in the germline V gene (reference sequence). Trimming took 8 bases from V and 7 from J, leaving 16 bases between them. DNA of the CDR3: TGTGCCAGCGGAGAATTCTCGGGAAATACGCAGTATTTT. Protein: CASGEFSGNTQYF.

This clone was seen a single time. This chain links TRBV6-5 with TRBJ1-1; 7 bases line up with TRBD1. The V segment lost 6 bases and the J segment 6 bases; nucleotides outside the gene matches: 10. CDR3 length equals 14 residues. Germline lookup yields CDR1 MNHEY and CDR2 SVGAGI. The CDR3 DNA reads as TGTGCCAGCAGCCGACTCGTAAGGGGGCCTGAAGCTTTCTTT. The encoded protein is CASSRLVRGPEAFF.